This TCR beta chain was obtained from a study of T cells in localized non-small cell lung cancer. Study outcomes and limitations: Tumor samples were not multi-region, leaving intratumor heterogeneity unexcluded. Adjacent lung held a median roughly 60 of the top 100 tumor clones. Prolonged overall survival went with higher T cell density in the blood.

On this clone itself: What it recognizes is unknown.

The length of the CDR3 is 11 residues. Trimming removed 0 bases from V and 10 bases from J, with 9 bases in between. Germline CDR1 is GTSNPN and CDR2 is SVGIG (reference sequence). The repertoire was sequenced with immunoSEQ multiplex PCR; TCRdb's copy has only in-frame clones and lacks some. This table has roughly 38,000 clones, approximately 80% appearing once. This TCR came from an older male donor with stage III squamous cell lung carcinoma. Sample: peripheral blood, taken before any cancer treatment. The chain couples TRBV30 to TRBJ1-2, with D hard to call. The CDR3 sequence: CAWSVRWVYTF. In DNA form, the CDR3 reads TGTGCCTGGAGTGTACGGTGGGTCTACACCTTC.